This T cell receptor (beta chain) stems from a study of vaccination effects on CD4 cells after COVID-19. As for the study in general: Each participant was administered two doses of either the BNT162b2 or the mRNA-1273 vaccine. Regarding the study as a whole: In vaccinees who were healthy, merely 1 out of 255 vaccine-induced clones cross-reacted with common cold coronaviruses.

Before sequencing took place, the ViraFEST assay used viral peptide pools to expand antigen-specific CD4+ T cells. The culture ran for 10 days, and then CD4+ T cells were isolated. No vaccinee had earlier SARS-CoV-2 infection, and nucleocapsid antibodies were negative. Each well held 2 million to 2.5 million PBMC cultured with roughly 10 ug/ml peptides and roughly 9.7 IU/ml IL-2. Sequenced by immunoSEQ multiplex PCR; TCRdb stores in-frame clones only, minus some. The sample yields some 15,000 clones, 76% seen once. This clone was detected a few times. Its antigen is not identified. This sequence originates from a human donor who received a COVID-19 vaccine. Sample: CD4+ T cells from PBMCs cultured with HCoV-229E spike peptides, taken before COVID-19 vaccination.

The CDR3 reads CASSRDRGSSYNSPLHF. CDR3 bases: TGTGCCAGCAGCCGGGACAGGGGGAGCTCCTATAATTCACCCCTCCACTTT. The rearrangement uses TRBV3-1 (or the pseudogene TRBV3-2) and TRBJ1-6, with 11 bases matching TRBD1. CDR3 length: 17 residues. The junction had 2 bases not matched to a gene; V was cut back by 4 bases and J by 0 bases. In germline, CDR1 is LGHDT, CDR2 YNNKEL (reference sequence).